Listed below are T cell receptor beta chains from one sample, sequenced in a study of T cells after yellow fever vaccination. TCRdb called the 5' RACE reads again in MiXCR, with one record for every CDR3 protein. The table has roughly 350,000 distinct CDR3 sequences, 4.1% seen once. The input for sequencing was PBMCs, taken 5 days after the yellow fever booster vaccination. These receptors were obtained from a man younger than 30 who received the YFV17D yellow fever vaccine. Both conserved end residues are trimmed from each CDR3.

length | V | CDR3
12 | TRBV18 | ASSPELSGNTIY
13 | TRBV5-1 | ASSFRLAAEETQY
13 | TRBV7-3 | ASSLTAQLTDTQY
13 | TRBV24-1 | ATSDASGPRDTQY
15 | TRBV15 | ATSSRLGLGRYLGYT
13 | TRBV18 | ASSRAGTSDYEQY
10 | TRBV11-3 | ASSLQGPEQF
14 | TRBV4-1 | ASSQDDRGLRNEQF
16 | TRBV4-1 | ASSQDGTASYSNQPQH
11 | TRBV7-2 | ASSSRAGDGYT
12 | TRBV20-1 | SAREGQDSGELF
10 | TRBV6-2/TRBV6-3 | ASSYIHDTQY
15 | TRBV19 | ASSIYPSGGPVLEQY
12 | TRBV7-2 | ASSLRAGRTEAF
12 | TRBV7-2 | ASSLGVVVETQY
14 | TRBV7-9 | ASSLENWGRSREQF
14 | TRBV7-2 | ASSSPAGATNSPLH
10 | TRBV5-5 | ASSLLGGEQY
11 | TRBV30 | AWSGLAKNIQY
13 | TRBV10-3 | AISDRTGSSYEQY
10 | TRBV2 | ASGGDLHGYT
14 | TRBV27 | ASSRHYPKLYNEQF
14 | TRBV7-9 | ASSSPSGGVINEQF
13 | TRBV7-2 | ASSLTASSGNTIY
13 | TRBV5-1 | ASSLLAGAQETQY
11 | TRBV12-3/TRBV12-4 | ASSLGRGQMAF
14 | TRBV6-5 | ASSYSIFRVNSPLH
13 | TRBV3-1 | ASSHLRGTTYEQY
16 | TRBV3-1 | ASSQGLGLAGGQETQY
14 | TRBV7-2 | ASSLGAGGAQETQY
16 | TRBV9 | ASSVEVASGLPYNEQF
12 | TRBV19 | ASSRGETKNIQY
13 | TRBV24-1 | ATSDRGGGKHEQF